This entry is about one T cell receptor (beta chain). A junction end diverges from the germline sequence, so it may reflect a read error. These data originate in a study of blood T cell repertoires in COVID-19. Two negative PCRs, clearance, or symptom resolution were required of recovered Cohort 3 donors. Sequenced by immunoSEQ multiplex PCR; TCRdb stores in-frame clones only, minus some. Counted here are 250,000 or so clones, around 84% occurring once; the ten biggest clones make up about 1.7%. Germline CDR1 and CDR2: SGHNT and YYREEE (reference sequence). There are 17 residues in the CDR3. The receptor comes from a man aged 40-49 years who had recovered from COVID-19. The specimen was PBMCs or T cells enriched from blood (not recorded which). The gene calls are TRBV5-4 and TRBJ2-2; 8 bases align to TRBD2. The CDR3, as DNA: TGTGCCAGCAGCTTGGAATGGGATAGCGGGAACTCCGGGGAGCTGTTTTTT. Translation gives CASSLEWDSGNSGELFF.